A single sample is the source of the 9 T cell receptor beta chains below, sequenced in a study of T cells and Merkel cell carcinoma outcomes. Sequencing used immunoSEQ multiplex PCR; TCRdb keeps in-frame clones, though not all of them. The repertoire includes about 19,000 clones, more than 65% of them detected once, and 3% to 3.5% sits in the top ten. Sequences were obtained from tumor tissue from Merkel cell carcinoma. The receptors here all came from a human donor with Merkel cell carcinoma.

The chain is built from TRBV28 and TRBJ1-2; D is uncertain. The CDR3 runs 13 residues. Looked up from germline, CDR1 is MDHEN and CDR2 is SYDVKM. V lost 3 bases and J lost 0, with 5 bases in between. CDR3 in amino acids: CASSFSTNYGYTF. DNA for the CDR3: TGTGCCAGCAGTTTTAGCACTAACTATGGCTACACCTTC.

This clone has only one observation. This sequence joins TRBV14 and TRBJ2-5, with D possibly being TRBD1 (5 bases). V lost 4 bases and J lost 1, with 7 bases in between. Looked up from germline, CDR1 is SGHDN and CDR2 is FVKESK. This CDR3 spans 13 amino acids. The CDR3 DNA reads as TGTGCCAGCAGCCGGGGCCTCCAAGAGACCCAGTACTTC. This encodes CASSRGLQETQYF.

V gene TRBV7-9 combines with J gene TRBJ1-1, with 10 bases fitting TRBD1. Germline values: CDR1 SEHNR, CDR2 FQNEAQ (reference sequence). Unmatched junction bases numbered 6, after V lost 0 bases and J lost 8 bases. The CDR3 totals 15 residues. CDR3 in amino acids: CASSLALTGGREAFF. The CDR3 DNA is TGTGCCAGCAGCTTAGCCTTGACAGGGGGCCGAGAAGCTTTCTTT. Drawing the rest from reference TRBV7-9 and TRBJ1-1, the complete variable domain is DTGVSQNPRHKITKRGQNVTFRCDPISEHNRLYWYRQTLGQGPEFLTYFQNEAQLEKSRLLSDRFSAERPKGSFSTLEIQRTEQGDSAMYLCASSLALTGGREAFFGQGTRLTVV.

This sequence joins TRBV30 and TRBJ1-5; D is undetermined. This CDR3 contains 15 residues. CDR1 is GTSNPN, CDR2 SVGIG, per germline (reference sequence). V was trimmed by 0 bases and J by 5 bases, leaving 14 bases between them. As DNA, the CDR3 is TGTGCCTGGAGTGTACTAACCTTTAGGGATCAGCCCCAGCATTTT. Amino acid sequence: CAWSVLTFRDQPQHF.

This chain joins TRBV2 and TRBJ2-4, with 8 nucleotides matching TRBD2. Germline values: CDR1 SNHLY, CDR2 FYNNEI. The J segment lost 7 bases and the V segment lost 5 bases, leaving 13 bases of the junction unmatched. CDR3 length: 16 residues. The CDR3: CASSPGGGGKGNIQYF. CDR3 DNA sequence: TGTGCCAGCAGTCCCGGGGGGGGAGGGAAGGGGAACATTCAGTACTTC. The whole variable domain, filled in from reference TRBV2 and TRBJ2-4, reads EPEVTQTPSHQVTQMGQEVILRCVPISNHLYFYWYRQILGQKVEFLVSFYNNEISEKSEIFDDQFSVERPDGSNFTLKIRSTKLEDSAMYFCASSPGGGGKGNIQYFGAGTRLSVL.

The genes are TRBV7-3 and TRBJ2-3; 8 bases align to TRBD2. J lost 3 bases, V lost 5 bases, and 7 bases had no gene match. This CDR3 has 15 residues. The germline gives CDR1 SGHTA, CDR2 FQGTGA. This chain's CDR3 is CASSEAGTRTDTQYF. The CDR3 DNA sequence: TGTGCCAGCAGCGAGGCCGGGACTAGAACAGATACGCAGTATTTT.

This clone was counted a single time. The chain has TRBV5-4 and TRBJ2-6; D unclear. The CDR3 extends over 17 amino acids. V was trimmed by 4 bases and J by 3 bases, leaving 17 bases between them. CDR1 SGHNT and CDR2 YYREEE come from the germline V gene (reference sequence). CDR3 amino acids: CASSGISVGIGANVLTF. CDR3 DNA sequence: TGTGCCAGCAGCGGGATTTCGGTTGGGATTGGGGCCAACGTCCTGACTTTC. The full variable domain, completed using reference TRBV5-4 and TRBJ2-6, is ETGVTQSPTHLIKTRGQQVTLRCSSQSGHNTVSWYQQALGQGPQFIFQYYREEENGRGNFPPRFSGLQFPNYSSELNVNALELDDSALYLCASSGISVGIGANVLTFGAGSRLTVL.

The CDR3 coding sequence is TGTGCCAGCAGCTTATTAAGTCGGGAGGGGGCTGAAGCTTTCTTT. Its translation is CASSLLSREGAEAFF. This sequence joins TRBV7-9 and TRBJ1-1; tentatively, D is TRBD1 (6 bases). This CDR3 contains 15 residues. Germline V CDR1 and CDR2: SEHNR, FQNEAQ (reference sequence). Trimming cost V 2 bases and J 6 bases, with 16 bases left between them. The full variable domain, rest sourced from reference TRBV7-9 and TRBJ1-1, is DTGVSQNPRHKITKRGQNVTFRCDPISEHNRLYWYRQTLGQGPEFLTYFQNEAQLEKSRLLSDRFSAERPKGSFSTLEIQRTEQGDSAMYLCASSLLSREGAEAFFGQGTRLTVV.

This sequence joins TRBV19 and TRBJ1-4; tentative D call: TRBD1 (5 bases). Trimming stripped 6 bases from V and 3 bases from J, with 8 bases between. The CDR3 is 13 residues long. Germline V lookup: CDR1 LNHDA, CDR2 SQIVND (reference sequence). CDR3 sequence: CASSRGSNEKLFF. CDR3 nucleotide sequence: TGTGCCAGTAGCCGGGGCTCTAATGAAAAACTGTTTTTT. Combining the CDR3 with reference TRBV19 and TRBJ1-4 gives the whole variable domain DGGITQSPKYLFRKEGQNVTLSCEQNLNHDAMYWYRQDPGQGLRLIYYSQIVNDFQKGDIAEGYSVSREKKESFPLTVTSAQKNPTAFYLCASSRGSNEKLFFGSGTQLSVL.